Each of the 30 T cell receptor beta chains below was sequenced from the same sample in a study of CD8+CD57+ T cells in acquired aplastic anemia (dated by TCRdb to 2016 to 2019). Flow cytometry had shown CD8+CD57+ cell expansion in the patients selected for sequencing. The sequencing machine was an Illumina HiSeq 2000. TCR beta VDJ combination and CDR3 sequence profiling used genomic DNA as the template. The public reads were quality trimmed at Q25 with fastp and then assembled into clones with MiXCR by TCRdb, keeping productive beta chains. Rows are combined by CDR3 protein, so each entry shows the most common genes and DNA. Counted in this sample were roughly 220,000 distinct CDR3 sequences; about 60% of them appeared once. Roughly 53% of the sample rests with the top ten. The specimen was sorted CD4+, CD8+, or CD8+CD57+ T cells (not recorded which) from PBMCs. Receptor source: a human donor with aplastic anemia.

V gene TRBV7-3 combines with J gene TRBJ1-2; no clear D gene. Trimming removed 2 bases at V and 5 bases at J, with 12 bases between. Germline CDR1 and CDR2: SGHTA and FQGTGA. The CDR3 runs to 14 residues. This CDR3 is CASSLFPGDYGYTF. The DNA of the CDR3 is TGTGCCAGCAGCTTATTTCCCGGAGATTATGGCTACACCTTC.

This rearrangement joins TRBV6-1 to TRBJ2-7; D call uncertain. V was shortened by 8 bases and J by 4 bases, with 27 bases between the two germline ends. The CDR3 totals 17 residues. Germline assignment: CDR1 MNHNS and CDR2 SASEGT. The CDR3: CASAELGLQVSPYEQYF. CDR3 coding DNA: TGTGCCAGCGCCGAATTAGGGCTCCAAGTCTCCCCATACGAGCAGTACTTC.

CDR3 bases: TGTGCCACCAGCAGCCCCTGGGACAGTTCCTACGAGCAGTACTTC. It specifies CATSSPWDSSYEQYF. V usage is TRBV15 and J usage is TRBJ2-7, with TRBD1 matching over 7 bases. The CDR3 covers 15 residues. The ends lost 3 bases at V and 1 base at J; junction bases unmatched: 6. The germline CDR1 and CDR2 sequences are LNHNV and YYDKDF (reference sequence).

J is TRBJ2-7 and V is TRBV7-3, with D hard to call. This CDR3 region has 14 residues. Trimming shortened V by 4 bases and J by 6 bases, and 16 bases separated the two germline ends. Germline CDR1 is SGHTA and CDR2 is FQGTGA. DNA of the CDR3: TGTGCCAGCAGCTCCCCGTTCCTCCTCGGCGAGCAGTACTTC. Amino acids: CASSSPFLLGEQYF.

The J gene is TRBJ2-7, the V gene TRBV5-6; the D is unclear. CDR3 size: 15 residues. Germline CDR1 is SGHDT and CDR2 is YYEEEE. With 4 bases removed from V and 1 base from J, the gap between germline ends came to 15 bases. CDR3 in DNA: TGTGCCAGCAGCGTCAGGAGCCTAAAATCCTACGAGCAGTACTTC. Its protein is CASSVRSLKSYEQYF. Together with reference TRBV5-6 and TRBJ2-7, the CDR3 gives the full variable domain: DAGVTQSPTHLIKTRGQQVTLRCSPKSGHDTVSWYQQALGQGPQFIFQYYEEEERQRGNFPDRFSGHQFPNYSSELNVNALLLGDSALYLCASSVRSLKSYEQYFGPGTRLTVT.

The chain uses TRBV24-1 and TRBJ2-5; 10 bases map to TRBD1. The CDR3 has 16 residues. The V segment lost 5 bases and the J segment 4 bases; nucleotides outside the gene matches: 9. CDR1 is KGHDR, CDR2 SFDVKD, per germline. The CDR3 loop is CATSARIDRGPETQYF. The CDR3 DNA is TGTGCCACCAGTGCCCGGATAGACAGGGGGCCAGAGACCCAGTACTTC.

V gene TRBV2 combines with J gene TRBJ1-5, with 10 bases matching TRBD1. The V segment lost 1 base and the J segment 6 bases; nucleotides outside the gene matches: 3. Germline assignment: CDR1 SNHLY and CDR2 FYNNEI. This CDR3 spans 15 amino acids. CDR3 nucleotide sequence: TGTGCCAGCAGTGAAGGGACAGGGGGAAGTCAGCCCCAGCATTTT. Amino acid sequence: CASSEGTGGSQPQHF.

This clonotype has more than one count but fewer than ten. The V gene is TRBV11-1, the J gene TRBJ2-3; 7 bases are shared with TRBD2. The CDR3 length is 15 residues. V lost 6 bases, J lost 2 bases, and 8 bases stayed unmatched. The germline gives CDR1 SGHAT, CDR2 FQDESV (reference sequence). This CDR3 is CASSHRGLITDTQYF. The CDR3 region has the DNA TGTGCCAGCAGTCACCGGGGACTAATCACAGATACGCAGTATTTT.

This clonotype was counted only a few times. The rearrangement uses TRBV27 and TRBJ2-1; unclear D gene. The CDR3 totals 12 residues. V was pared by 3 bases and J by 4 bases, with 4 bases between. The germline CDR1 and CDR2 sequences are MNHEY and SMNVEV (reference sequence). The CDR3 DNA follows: TGTGCCAGCAGTTTTAATTACAATGAGCAGTTCTTC. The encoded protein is CASSFNYNEQFF.

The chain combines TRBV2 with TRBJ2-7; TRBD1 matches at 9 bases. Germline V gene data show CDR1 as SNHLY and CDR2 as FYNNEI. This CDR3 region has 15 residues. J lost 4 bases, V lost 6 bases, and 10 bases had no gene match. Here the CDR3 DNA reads TGTGCCAGCAGCGCCTTATGGACAGGGGCTTACGAGCAGTACTTC. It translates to CASSALWTGAYEQYF.

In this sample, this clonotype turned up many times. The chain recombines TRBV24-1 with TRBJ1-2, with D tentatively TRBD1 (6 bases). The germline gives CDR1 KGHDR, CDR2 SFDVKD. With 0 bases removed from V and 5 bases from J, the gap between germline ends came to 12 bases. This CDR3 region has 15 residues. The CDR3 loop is CATSDLLTGLYGYTF. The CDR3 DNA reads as TGTGCCACCAGTGATTTGTTGACAGGTCTATATGGCTACACCTTC.

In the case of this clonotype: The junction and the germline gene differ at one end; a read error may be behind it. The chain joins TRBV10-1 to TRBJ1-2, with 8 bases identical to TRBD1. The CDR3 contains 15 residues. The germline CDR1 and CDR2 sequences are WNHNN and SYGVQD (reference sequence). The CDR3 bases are TGTGCCATCAGTGAAGTTAATCAGGGGGCAGATGGCTACACCTTC. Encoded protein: CAISEVNQGADGYTF.

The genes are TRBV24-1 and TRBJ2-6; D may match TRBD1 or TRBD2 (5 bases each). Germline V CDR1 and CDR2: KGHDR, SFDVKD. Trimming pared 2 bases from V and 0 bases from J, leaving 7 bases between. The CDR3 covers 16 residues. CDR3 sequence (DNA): TGTGCCACCAGTGATTCTGGGGGCTCTGGGGCCAACGTCCTGACTTTC. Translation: CATSDSGGSGANVLTF.

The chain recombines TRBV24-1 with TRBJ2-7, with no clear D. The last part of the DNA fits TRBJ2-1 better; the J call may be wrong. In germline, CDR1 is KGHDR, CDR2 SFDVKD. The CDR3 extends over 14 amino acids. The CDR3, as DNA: TGTGCCACCAGTGATCCCGACGGTAACAATGAGCAGTTCTTC. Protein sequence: CATSDPDGNNEQFF.

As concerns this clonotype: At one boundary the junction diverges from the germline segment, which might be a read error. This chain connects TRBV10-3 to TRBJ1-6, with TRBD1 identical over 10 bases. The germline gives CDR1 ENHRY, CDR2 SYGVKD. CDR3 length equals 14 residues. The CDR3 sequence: CAISEGQGNSPLHF. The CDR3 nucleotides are TGTGCTATCAGTGAGGGACAGGGGAATTCACCCCTCCACTTT.

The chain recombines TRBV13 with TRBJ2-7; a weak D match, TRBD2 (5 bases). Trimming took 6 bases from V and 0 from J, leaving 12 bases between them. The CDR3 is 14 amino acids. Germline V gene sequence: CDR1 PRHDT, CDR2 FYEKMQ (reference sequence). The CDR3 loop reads CASRDSDNSYEQYF. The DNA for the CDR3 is TGTGCCAGCAGGGACTCCGACAACTCCTACGAGCAGTACTTC.

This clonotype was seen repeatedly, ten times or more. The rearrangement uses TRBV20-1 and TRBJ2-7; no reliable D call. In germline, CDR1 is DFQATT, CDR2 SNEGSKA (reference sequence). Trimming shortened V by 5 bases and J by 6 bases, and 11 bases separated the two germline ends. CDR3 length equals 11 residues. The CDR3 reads CSAPLGFEQYF. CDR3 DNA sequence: TGCAGTGCTCCCCTGGGGTTCGAGCAGTACTTC.

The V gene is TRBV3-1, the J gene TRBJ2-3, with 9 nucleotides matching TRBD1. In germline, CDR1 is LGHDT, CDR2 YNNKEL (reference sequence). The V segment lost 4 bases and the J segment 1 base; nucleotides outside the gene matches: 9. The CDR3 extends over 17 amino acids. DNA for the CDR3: TGTGCCAGCAGCCGGACAGGGGTGGGCTCTGGCACAGATACGCAGTATTTT. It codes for CASSRTGVGSGTDTQYF.

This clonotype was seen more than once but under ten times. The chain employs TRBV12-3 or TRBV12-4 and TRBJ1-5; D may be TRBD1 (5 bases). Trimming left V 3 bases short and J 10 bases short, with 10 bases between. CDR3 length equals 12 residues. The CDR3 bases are TGTGCCAGCAGTTTCGGCGGGGGACCCCAGCATTTT. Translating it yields CASSFGGGPQHF.

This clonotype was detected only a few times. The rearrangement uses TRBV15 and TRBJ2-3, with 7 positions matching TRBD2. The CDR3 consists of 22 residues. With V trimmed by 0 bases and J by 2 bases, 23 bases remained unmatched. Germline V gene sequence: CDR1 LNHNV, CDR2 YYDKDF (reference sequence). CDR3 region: CATSRERTVRAGVASDTDTQYF. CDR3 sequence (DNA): TGTGCCACCAGCAGAGAGAGAACTGTCCGGGCGGGAGTGGCCTCGGACACAGATACGCAGTATTTT.

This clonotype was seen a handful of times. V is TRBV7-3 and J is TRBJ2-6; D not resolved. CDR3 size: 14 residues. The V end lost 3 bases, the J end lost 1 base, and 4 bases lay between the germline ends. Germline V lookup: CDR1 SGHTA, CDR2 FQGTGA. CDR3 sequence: CASSFLSGANVLTF. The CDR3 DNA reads TGTGCCAGCAGCTTCCTTTCTGGGGCCAACGTCCTGACTTTC.

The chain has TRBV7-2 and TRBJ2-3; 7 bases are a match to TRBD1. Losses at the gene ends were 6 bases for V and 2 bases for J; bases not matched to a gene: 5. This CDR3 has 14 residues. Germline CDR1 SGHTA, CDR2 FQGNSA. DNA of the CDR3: TGTGCCAGCAGAGTGGACAGGTCCACAGATACGCAGTATTTT. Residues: CASRVDRSTDTQYF.

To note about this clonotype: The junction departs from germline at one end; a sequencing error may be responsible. The chain's CDR3 is CASSQDRWESHNEQFF. The CDR3 bases are TGCGCCAGCAGCCAAGATCGGTGGGAGTCCCACAATGAGCAGTTCTTC. J is TRBJ2-1 and V is TRBV7-2; weak D call: TRBD2 (5 bases). The length of the CDR3 is 16 residues. CDR1 is SGHTA and CDR2 is FQGNSA in the germline V gene.

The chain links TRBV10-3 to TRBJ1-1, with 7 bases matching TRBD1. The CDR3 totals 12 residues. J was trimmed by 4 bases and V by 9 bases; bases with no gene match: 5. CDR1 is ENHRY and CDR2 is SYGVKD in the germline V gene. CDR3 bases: TGTGCCATTTCGACAGGGCCCACTGAAGCTTTCTTT. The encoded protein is CAISTGPTEAFF.

In nucleotides, the CDR3 is TGCAGCGTTGAAGTGGGAGGCACTGAAGCTTTCTTT. Translation gives CSVEVGGTEAFF. The chain is built from TRBV29-1 and TRBJ1-1; D gene uncertain. The CDR3 is 12 amino acids. Germline V gives CDR1 SQVTM, CDR2 ANQGSEA. Deletions cut 1 base from V and 4 bases from J, with 7 bases between.

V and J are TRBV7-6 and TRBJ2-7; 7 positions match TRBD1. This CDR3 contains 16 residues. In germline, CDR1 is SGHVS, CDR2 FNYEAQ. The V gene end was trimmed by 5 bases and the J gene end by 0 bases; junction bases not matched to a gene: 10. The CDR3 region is CASSQEGTASSYEQYF. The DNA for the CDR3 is TGTGCCAGCAGCCAAGAAGGGACAGCCTCCTCCTACGAGCAGTACTTC.

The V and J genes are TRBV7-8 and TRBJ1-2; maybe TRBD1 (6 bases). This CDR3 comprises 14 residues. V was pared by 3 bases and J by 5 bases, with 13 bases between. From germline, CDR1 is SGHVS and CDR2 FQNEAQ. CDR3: CASSFGQREYGYTF. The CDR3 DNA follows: TGTGCCAGCAGCTTCGGACAGCGAGAGTATGGCTACACCTTC.

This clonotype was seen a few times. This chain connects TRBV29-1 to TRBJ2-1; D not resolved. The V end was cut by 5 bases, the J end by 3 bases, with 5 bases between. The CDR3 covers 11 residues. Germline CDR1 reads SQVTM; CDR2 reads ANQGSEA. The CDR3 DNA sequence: TGCAGCGTTCGAGACTACAATGAGCAGTTCTTC. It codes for CSVRDYNEQFF.

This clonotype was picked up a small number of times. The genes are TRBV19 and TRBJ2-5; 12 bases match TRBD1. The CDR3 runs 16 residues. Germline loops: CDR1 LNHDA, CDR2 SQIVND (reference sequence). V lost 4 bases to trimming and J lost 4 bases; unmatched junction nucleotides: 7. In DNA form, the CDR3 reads TGTGCCAGTAGTACTCTCGGGGACAGGGGGCGAGAGACCCAGTACTTC. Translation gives CASSTLGDRGRETQYF.

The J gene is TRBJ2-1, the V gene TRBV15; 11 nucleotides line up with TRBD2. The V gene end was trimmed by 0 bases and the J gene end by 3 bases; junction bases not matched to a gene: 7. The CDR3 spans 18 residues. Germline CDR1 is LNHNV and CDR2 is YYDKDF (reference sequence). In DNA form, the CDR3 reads TGTGCCACCAGCAGAGATCAAACTAGCGGGGGCCTCTACAATGAGCAGTTCTTC. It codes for CATSRDQTSGGLYNEQFF. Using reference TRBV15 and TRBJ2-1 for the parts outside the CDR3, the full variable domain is DAMVIQNPRYQVTQFGKPVTLSCSQTLNHNVMYWYQQKSSQAPKLLFHYYDKDFNNEADTPDNFQSRRPNTSFCFLDIRSPGLGDTAMYLCATSRDQTSGGLYNEQFFGPGTRLTVL.